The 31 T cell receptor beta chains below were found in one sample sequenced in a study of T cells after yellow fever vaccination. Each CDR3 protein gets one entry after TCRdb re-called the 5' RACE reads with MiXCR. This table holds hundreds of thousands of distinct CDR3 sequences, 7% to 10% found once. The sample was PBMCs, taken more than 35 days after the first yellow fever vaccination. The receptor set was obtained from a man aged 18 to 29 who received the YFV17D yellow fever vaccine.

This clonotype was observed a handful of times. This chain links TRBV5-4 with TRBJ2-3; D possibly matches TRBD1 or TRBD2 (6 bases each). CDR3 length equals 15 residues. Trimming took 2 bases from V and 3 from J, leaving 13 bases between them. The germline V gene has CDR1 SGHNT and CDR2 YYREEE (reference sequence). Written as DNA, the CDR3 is TGTGCCAGCAGCTTATCGGGGGCCGAGACAGATACGCAGTATTTT. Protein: CASSLSGAETDTQYF. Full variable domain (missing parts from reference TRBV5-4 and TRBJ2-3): ETGVTQSPTHLIKTRGQQVTLRCSSQSGHNTVSWYQQALGQGPQFIFQYYREEENGRGNFPPRFSGLQFPNYSSELNVNALELDDSALYLCASSLSGAETDTQYFGPGTRLTVL.

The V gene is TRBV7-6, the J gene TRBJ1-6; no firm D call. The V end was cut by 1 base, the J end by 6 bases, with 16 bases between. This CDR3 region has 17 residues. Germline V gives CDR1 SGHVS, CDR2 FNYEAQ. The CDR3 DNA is TGTGCCAGCAGCTTAGGGAGAAGAACGGAATCTAATTCACCCCTCCACTTT. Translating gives CASSLGRRTESNSPLHF.

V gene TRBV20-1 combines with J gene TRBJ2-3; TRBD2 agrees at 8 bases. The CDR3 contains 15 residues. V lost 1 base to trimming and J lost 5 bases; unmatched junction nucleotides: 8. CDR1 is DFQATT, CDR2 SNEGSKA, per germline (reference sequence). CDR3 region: CSARVRGAGIDTQYF. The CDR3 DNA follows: TGCAGTGCTAGAGTGCGGGGGGCGGGCATAGATACGCAGTATTTT.

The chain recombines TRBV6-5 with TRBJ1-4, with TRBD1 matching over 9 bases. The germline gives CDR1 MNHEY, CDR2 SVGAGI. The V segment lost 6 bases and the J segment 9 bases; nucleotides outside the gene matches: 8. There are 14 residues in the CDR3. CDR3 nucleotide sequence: TGTGCCAGCAGATCCTCGGGGACAGGGAAAAAACTGTTTTTT. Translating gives CASRSSGTGKKLFF.

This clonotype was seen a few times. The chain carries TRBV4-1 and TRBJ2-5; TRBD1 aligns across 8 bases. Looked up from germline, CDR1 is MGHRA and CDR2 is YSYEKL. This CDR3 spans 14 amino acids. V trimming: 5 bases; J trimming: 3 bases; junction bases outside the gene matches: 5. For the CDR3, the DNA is TGCGCCAGCAGCACCGAGACAGGGGAAGAGACCCAGTACTTC. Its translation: CASSTETGEETQYF.

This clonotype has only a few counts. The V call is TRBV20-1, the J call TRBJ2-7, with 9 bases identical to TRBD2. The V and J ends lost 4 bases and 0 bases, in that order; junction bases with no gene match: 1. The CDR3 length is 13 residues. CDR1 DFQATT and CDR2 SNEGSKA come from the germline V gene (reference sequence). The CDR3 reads CSATSGNSYEQYF. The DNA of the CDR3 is TGCAGTGCTACTAGCGGGAACTCCTACGAGCAGTACTTC.

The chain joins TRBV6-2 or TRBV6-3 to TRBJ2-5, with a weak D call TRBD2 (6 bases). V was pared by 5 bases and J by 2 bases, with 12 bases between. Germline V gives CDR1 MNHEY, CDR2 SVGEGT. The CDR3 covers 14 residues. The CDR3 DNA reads TGTGCCAGCAGTCGGGGGACGGGACAAGAGACCCAGTACTTC. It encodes CASSRGTGQETQYF.

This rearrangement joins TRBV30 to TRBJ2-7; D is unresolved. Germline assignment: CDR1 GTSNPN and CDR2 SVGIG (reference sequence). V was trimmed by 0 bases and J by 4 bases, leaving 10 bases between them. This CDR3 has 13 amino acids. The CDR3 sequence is CAWSVGQIYEQYF. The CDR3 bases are TGTGCCTGGAGTGTAGGGCAGATTTACGAGCAGTACTTC.

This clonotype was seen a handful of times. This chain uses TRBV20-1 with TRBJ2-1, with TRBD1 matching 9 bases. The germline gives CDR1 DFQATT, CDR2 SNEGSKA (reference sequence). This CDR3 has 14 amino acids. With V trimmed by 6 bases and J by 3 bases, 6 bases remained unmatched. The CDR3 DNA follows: TGCAGTGCGGAGGACAGGGGCTTCTACAATGAGCAGTTCTTC. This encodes CSAEDRGFYNEQFF.

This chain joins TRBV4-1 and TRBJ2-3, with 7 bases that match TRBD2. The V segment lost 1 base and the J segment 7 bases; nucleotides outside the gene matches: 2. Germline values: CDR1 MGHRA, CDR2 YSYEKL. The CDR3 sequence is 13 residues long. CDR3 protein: CASSQGEGYTQYF. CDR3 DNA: TGCGCCAGCAGCCAAGGGGAGGGGTATACGCAGTATTTT.

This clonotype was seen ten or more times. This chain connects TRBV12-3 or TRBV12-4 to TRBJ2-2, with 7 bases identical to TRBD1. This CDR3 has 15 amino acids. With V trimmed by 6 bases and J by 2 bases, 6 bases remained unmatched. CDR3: CASRYGTVNTGELFF. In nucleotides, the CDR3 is TGTGCCAGCAGATACGGGACAGTCAACACCGGGGAGCTGTTTTTT.

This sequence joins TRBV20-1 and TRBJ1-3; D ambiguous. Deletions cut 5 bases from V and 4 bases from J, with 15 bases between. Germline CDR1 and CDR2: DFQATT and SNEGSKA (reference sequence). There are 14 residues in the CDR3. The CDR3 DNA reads TGCAGTGCTCCAGACGGGATTCTGGGAAACACCATATATTTT. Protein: CSAPDGILGNTIYF.

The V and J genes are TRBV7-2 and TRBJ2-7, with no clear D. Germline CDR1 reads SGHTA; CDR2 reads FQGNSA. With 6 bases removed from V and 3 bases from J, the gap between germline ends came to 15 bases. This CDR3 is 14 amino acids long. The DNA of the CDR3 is TGTGCCAGCAGACCCGACCCCATTGGCTACGAGCAGTACTTC. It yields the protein CASRPDPIGYEQYF. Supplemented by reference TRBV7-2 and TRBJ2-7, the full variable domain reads GAGVSQSPSNKVTEKGKDVELRCDPISGHTALYWYRQSLGQGLEFLIYFQGNSAPDKSGLPSDRFSAERTGGSVSTLTIQRTQQEDSAVYLCASRPDPIGYEQYFGPGTRLTVT.

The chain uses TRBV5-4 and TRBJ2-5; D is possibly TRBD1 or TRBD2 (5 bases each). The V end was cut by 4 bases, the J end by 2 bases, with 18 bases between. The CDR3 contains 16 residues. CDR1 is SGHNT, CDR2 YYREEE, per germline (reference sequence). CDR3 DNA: TGTGCCAGCAGCCCGGGACCTCCGGGTCGGCAAGAGACCCAGTACTTC. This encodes CASSPGPPGRQETQYF.

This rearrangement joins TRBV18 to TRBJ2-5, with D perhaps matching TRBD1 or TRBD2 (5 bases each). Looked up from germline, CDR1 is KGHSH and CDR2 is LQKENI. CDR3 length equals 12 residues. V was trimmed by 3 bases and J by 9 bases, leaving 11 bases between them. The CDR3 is CASSPVGEPQYF. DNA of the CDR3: TGTGCCAGCTCACCGGTGGGGGAGCCCCAGTACTTC.

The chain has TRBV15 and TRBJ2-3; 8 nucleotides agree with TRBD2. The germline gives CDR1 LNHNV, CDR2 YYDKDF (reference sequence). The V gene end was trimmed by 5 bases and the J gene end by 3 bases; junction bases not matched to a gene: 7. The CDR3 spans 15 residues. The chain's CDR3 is CATSGRTSLTDTQYF. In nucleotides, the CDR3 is TGTGCCACCAGCGGGAGGACTAGCCTGACAGATACGCAGTATTTT.

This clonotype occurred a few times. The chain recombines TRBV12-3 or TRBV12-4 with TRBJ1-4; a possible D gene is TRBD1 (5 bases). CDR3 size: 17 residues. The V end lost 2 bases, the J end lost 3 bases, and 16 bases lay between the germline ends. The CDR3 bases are TGTGCCAGCAGTTTACGCCCTCCGGGGGTGGCTAATGAAAAACTGTTTTTT. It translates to CASSLRPPGVANEKLFF.

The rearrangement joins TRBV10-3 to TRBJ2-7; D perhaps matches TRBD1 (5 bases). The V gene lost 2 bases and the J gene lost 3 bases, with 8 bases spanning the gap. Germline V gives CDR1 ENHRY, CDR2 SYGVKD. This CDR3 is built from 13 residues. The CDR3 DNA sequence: TGTGCCATCAGTGAGATACAGGACTACGAGCAGTACTTC. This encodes CAISEIQDYEQYF.

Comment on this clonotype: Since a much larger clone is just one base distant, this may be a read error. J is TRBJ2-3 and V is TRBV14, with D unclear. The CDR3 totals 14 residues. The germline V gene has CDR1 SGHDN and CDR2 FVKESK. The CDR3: CASCQDLWTDTQYF. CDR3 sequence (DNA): TGTGCCAGCTGCCAAGATCTTTGGACAGATACGCAGTATTTT.

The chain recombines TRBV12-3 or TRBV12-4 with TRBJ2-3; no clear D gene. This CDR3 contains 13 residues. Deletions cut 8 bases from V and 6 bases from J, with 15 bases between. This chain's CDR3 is CASGEGPLDTQYF. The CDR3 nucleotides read TGTGCCAGCGGTGAAGGCCCGCTTGATACGCAGTATTTT.

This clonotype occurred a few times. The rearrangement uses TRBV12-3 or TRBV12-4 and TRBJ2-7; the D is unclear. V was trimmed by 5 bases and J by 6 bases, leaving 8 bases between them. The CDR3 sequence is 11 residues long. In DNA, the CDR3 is TGTGCCAGCAGTACATATCGCGAGCAGTACTTC. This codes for CASSTYREQYF.

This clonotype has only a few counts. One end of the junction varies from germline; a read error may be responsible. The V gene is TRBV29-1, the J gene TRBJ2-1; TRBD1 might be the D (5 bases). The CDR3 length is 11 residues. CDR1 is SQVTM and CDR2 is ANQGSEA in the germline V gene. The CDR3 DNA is TGCAGCGGCAGGGCTTACACTGAGCAGTTCTTC. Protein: CSGRAYTEQFF.

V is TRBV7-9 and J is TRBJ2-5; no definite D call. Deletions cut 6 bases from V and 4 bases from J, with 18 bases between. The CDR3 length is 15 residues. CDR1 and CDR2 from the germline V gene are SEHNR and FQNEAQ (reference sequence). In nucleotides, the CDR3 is TGTGCCAGCAGTCGAAACGACAACTACCTAGAGACCCAGTACTTC. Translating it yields CASSRNDNYLETQYF.

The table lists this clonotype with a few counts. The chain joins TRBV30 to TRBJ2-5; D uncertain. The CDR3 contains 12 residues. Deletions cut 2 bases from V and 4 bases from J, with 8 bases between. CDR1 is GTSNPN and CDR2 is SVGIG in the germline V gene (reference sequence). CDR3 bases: TGTGCCTGGAGTATACCACCAGAGACCCAGTACTTC. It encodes CAWSIPPETQYF.

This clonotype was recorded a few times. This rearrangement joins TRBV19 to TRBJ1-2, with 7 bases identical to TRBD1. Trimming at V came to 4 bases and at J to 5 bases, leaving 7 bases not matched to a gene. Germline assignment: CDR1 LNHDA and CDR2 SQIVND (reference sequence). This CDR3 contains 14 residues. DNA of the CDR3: TGTGCCAGTAGTACGGGACAGCAAATTTATGGCTACACCTTC. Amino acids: CASSTGQQIYGYTF.

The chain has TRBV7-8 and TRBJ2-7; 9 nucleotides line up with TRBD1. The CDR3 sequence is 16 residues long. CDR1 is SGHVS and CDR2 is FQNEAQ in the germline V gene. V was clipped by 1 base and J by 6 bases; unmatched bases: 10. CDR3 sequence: CASSLEGVTGGGEQYF. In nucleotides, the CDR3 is TGTGCCAGCAGCTTAGAGGGGGTGACAGGGGGTGGCGAGCAGTACTTC.

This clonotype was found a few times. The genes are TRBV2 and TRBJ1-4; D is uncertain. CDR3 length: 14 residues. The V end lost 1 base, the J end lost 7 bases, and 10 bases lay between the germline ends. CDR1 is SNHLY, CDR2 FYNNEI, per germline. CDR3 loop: CASSEVIGPEKLFF. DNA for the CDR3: TGTGCCAGCAGTGAAGTGATAGGGCCTGAAAAACTGTTTTTT.

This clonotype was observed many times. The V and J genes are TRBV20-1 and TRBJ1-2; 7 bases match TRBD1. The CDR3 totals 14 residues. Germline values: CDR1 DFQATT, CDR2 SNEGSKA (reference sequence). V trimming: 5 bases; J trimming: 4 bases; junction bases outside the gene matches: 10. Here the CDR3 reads CSASTGTVTYGYTF. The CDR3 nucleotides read TGCAGTGCTTCAACCGGGACAGTTACCTATGGCTACACCTTC.

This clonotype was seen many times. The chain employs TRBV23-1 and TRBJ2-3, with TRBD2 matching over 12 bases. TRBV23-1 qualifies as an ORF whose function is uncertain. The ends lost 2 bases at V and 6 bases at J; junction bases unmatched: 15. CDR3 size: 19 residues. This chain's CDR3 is CASSQLPGLAGGTWDTQYF. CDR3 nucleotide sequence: TGCGCCAGCAGTCAACTACCGGGACTAGCGGGTGGGACATGGGATACGCAGTATTTT.

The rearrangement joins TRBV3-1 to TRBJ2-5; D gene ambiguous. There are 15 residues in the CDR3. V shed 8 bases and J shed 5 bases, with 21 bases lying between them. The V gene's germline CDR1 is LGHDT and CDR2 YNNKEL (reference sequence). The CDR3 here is CASSQGRFSRETQYF. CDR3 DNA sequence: TGTGCCAGCTCCCAAGGGCGATTTAGCAGGGAGACCCAGTACTTC.

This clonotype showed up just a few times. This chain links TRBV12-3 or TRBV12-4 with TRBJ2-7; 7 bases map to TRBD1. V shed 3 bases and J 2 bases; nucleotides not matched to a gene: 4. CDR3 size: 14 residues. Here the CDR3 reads CASSLRQGAYEQYF. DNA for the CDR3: TGTGCCAGCAGTTTGCGACAGGGTGCCTACGAGCAGTACTTC.